Listed here are 27 T cell receptor beta chains from one sample, sequenced in a study of cytomegalovirus exposure and HLA in healthy donors. The PCR employed 60 Vbeta primers together with 13 Jbeta primers. Only in-frame clones appear in the TCRdb table, and some are missing; sequencing was by immunoSEQ multiplex PCR. The sample gives about 140,000 clones, roughly 73% of which show up once; around 1.6% is in the top ten. Sequenced sample: PBMCs. The receptors originated from a female donor in good health and CMV-seronegative.

The chain links TRBV6-1 to TRBJ1-2; TRBD1 is a possible D gene (6 bases). CDR3 length: 16 amino acids. Germline CDR1 and CDR2: MNHNS and SASEGT. With 1 base removed from V and 0 bases from J, the gap between germline ends came to 12 bases. CDR3 sequence reads: CASSEDSRGANYGYTF. CDR3 coding DNA: TGTGCCAGCAGTGAAGATTCCAGGGGAGCTAACTATGGCTACACCTTC.

This chain links TRBV27 with TRBJ2-7; 9 nucleotides match TRBD2. V shed 6 bases and J 6 bases; nucleotides not matched to a gene: 9. Germline V gene lookup returns CDR1 MNHEY and CDR2 SMNVEV (reference sequence). The CDR3 runs to 14 residues. The CDR3 DNA sequence: TGTGCCAGCAGGGTTGGGACTAGCCTTTCCGAGCAGTACTTC. Its protein product is CASRVGTSLSEQYF.

This clone was counted a single time. This chain uses TRBV9 with TRBJ2-2, with 9 nucleotides matching TRBD2. The CDR3 is 18 amino acids. The J segment lost 3 bases and the V segment lost 0 bases, leaving 9 bases of the junction unmatched. Germline assignment: CDR1 SGDLS and CDR2 YYNGEE. CDR3 bases: TGTGCCAGCAGCGTAGCCCAGCGGGAGGTTTTAGACACCGGGGAGCTGTTTTTT. Protein: CASSVAQREVLDTGELFF. Drawing the rest from reference TRBV9 and TRBJ2-2, the complete variable domain is DSGVTQTPKHLITATGQRVTLRCSPRSGDLSVYWYQQSLDQGLQFLIQYYNGEERAKGNILERFSAQQFPDLHSELNLSSLELGDSALYFCASSVAQREVLDTGELFFGEGSRLTVL.

V is TRBV7-9 and J is TRBJ2-6, with D perhaps matching TRBD1 (6 bases). Germline values: CDR1 SEHNR, CDR2 FQNEAQ (reference sequence). The V gene lost 5 bases and the J gene lost 7 bases, with 24 bases spanning the gap. The CDR3 consists of 18 residues. The CDR3 DNA sequence: TGTGCCAGCAGCCACCCAGGGGCAAAAGGAAAATTTGCCAACGTCCTGACTTTC. Its translation: CASSHPGAKGKFANVLTF.

V is TRBV6-1 and J is TRBJ2-3; TRBD1 might be the D (5 bases). The V and J ends lost 1 base and 10 bases respectively, with 9 bases between them. Germline values: CDR1 MNHNS, CDR2 SASEGT. The CDR3 is made up of 12 amino acids. The DNA for the CDR3 is TGTGCCAGCAGTGAAGAGGGGTATTCGCAGTATTTT. It translates to CASSEEGYSQYF.

This chain joins TRBV28 and TRBJ2-3, with D uncertain. The CDR3 consists of 20 residues. CDR1 is MDHEN and CDR2 is SYDVKM in the germline V gene. Trimming removed 7 bases at V and 0 bases at J, with 29 bases between. The CDR3 loop is CASTYVRSARQSSSTDTQYF. Written as DNA, the CDR3 is TGTGCCAGCACCTACGTACGGTCCGCTAGGCAGAGCTCTAGCACAGATACGCAGTATTTT.

This rearrangement joins TRBV18 to TRBJ2-7; the match to TRBD1 covers 9 bases. J was trimmed by 2 bases and V by 4 bases; bases with no gene match: 6. The CDR3 contains 15 residues. CDR1 and CDR2 from the germline V gene are KGHSH and LQKENI. Here the CDR3 reads CASSQGTGSTYEQYF. CDR3 nucleotides: TGTGCCAGCTCACAGGGGACAGGGTCCACCTACGAGCAGTACTTC.

This clone showed up just a few times. V gene TRBV7-2 combines with J gene TRBJ1-5, with 7 bases that match TRBD1. The junction had 4 bases not matched to a gene; V was cut back by 5 bases and J by 3 bases. The CDR3 has 14 residues. Germline V gives CDR1 SGHTA, CDR2 FQGNSA. CDR3 amino acids: CASSAGTVNQPQHF. The CDR3 DNA reads TGTGCCAGCAGCGCGGGGACAGTCAATCAGCCCCAGCATTTT.

The V call is TRBV2, the J call TRBJ2-7; TRBD1 agrees at 8 bases. The CDR3 spans 15 residues. From germline, CDR1 is SNHLY and CDR2 FYNNEI. After removal of 2 bases from V and 1 base from J, the junction contained 4 bases not matched to a gene. CDR3 bases: TGTGCCAGCAGTGAACCAGGGGGCAGTTCCTACGAGCAGTACTTC. This codes for CASSEPGGSSYEQYF.

The gene calls are TRBV5-1 and TRBJ2-3, with D possibly being TRBD2 (6 bases). The length of the CDR3 is 15 residues. The germline gives CDR1 SGHRS, CDR2 YFSETQ. V was pared by 0 bases and J by 0 bases, with 8 bases between. CDR3 region: CASSLGGVSTDTQYF. The CDR3 nucleotides read TGCGCCAGCAGCTTGGGCGGGGTAAGCACAGATACGCAGTATTTT.

J is TRBJ2-2 and V is TRBV19; 9 positions agree with TRBD1. There are 14 residues in the CDR3. V shed 4 bases and J 7 bases; nucleotides not matched to a gene: 4. Germline V CDR1 and CDR2: LNHDA, SQIVND (reference sequence). The CDR3 DNA follows: TGTGCCAGTAGTACCGGACAGGGGATCGGGGAGCTGTTTTTT. Residues: CASSTGQGIGELFF.

As for this clone: Germline and junction disagree at one end, which may indicate a read error. DNA for the CDR3: TGTGCCAGCGGTGAACAGGGTCTGGGGGCCAACGTCCTGACTTTC. This encodes CASGEQGLGANVLTF. The genes are TRBV2 and TRBJ2-6; D is perhaps TRBD1 (6 bases). Germline V lookup: CDR1 SNHLY, CDR2 FYNNEI. The CDR3 is made up of 15 amino acids.

The chain couples TRBV7-3 to TRBJ2-3; perhaps TRBD1 as D (5 bases). Germline CDR1 is SGHTA and CDR2 is FQGTGA. V was shortened by 2 bases and J by 0 bases, with 6 bases between the two germline ends. The CDR3 is made up of 14 amino acids. CDR3 DNA: TGTGCCAGCAGCTTACGACAGAGCACAGATACGCAGTATTTT. This codes for CASSLRQSTDTQYF.

V gene TRBV6-5 combines with J gene TRBJ1-1; possibly TRBD1 for D (6 bases). V dropped 7 bases and J dropped 7 bases, with 16 bases sitting between them. Germline V lookup: CDR1 MNHEY, CDR2 SVGAGI. The CDR3 length is 13 residues. The CDR3 coding sequence is TGTGCCAGCAAAACCCCAGGGGAGTGTGAAGCTTTCTTT. It specifies CASKTPGECEAFF.

The chain carries TRBV19 and TRBJ1-4; the D gene is possibly TRBD1 (5 bases). Germline assignment: CDR1 LNHDA and CDR2 SQIVND (reference sequence). The V and J ends lost 2 bases and 10 bases respectively, with 11 bases between them. The CDR3 covers 13 residues. Written as DNA, the CDR3 is TGTGCCAGTAGTATACGACAGAAGGGAAAACTGTTTTTT. Translating it yields CASSIRQKGKLFF.

The chain uses TRBV6-5 and TRBJ1-1; D gene uncertain. Germline CDR1 MNHEY, CDR2 SVGAGI. There are 12 residues in the CDR3. The V end was cut by 9 bases, the J end by 1 base, with 9 bases between. CDR3 amino acids: CASSRGNTEAFF. DNA for the CDR3: TGTGCCAGTAGCCGGGGGAACACTGAAGCTTTCTTT.

This clone was seen only a few times. The CDR3 loop reads CASGGAASNQPQHF. For the CDR3, the DNA is TGTGCCAGCGGCGGGGCAGCGAGCAATCAGCCCCAGCATTTT. The gene calls are TRBV6-1 and TRBJ1-5; the D gene is possibly TRBD1 (5 bases). This CDR3 spans 14 amino acids. The ends were cut back, 8 bases at V and 1 base at J, with 12 bases in the middle. Germline CDR1 MNHNS, CDR2 SASEGT.

This clone showed up just a few times. The chain has TRBV4-2 and TRBJ1-5; D gene unclear. With 0 bases removed from V and 5 bases from J, the gap between germline ends came to 20 bases. Germline V gives CDR1 LGHNA, CDR2 YNFKEQ. The CDR3 runs 18 residues. The CDR3 sequence is CASSQDPWKPGLDQPQHF. In DNA, the CDR3 is TGTGCCAGCAGCCAAGATCCGTGGAAACCCGGCCTAGATCAGCCCCAGCATTTT.

The V and J genes are TRBV11-3 and TRBJ2-2; 14 positions match TRBD2. With V trimmed by 4 bases and J by 5 bases, 3 bases remained unmatched. Germline lookup yields CDR1 SGHNT and CDR2 YENEEA. The CDR3 has 16 residues. Here the CDR3 DNA reads TGTGCCAGCAGCTCGACTAGCGGGAGGGTTACCGGGGAGCTGTTTTTT. This encodes CASSSTSGRVTGELFF.

This chain uses TRBV30 with TRBJ1-2; D may be TRBD1 (5 bases). Germline V CDR1 and CDR2: GTSNPN, SVGIG (reference sequence). V lost 1 base and J 7 bases, leaving 10 bases between the germline ends. The CDR3 contains 12 residues. The DNA for the CDR3 is TGTGCCTGGAGTGACAGGACGGGTGGCTACACCTTC. Translated, it gives CAWSDRTGGYTF. The whole variable domain, filled in from reference TRBV30 and TRBJ1-2, reads SQTIHQWPATLVQPVGSPLSLECTVEGTSNPNLYWYRQAAGRGLQLLFYSVGIGQISSEVPQNLSASRPQDRQFILSSKKLLLSDSGFYLCAWSDRTGGYTFGSGTRLTVV.

The J gene is TRBJ2-2, the V gene TRBV5-4; 8 bases are shared with TRBD1. V dropped 3 bases and J dropped 3; count of bases not matched to a gene: 7. The CDR3 extends over 16 amino acids. The germline V gene encodes CDR1 SGHNT and CDR2 YYREEE (reference sequence). The CDR3 bases are TGTGCCAGCAGCTCCCGGACAGGGCCGCACACCGGGGAGCTGTTTTTT. As protein: CASSSRTGPHTGELFF.

A few counts support this clone. This rearrangement joins TRBV5-1 to TRBJ2-7; no reliable D call. The germline CDR1 and CDR2 sequences are SGHRS and YFSETQ. Deletions cut 0 bases from V and 3 bases from J, with 7 bases between. The CDR3 totals 13 residues. The chain's CDR3 is CASSLGGFYEQYF. The CDR3 bases are TGCGCCAGCAGCTTGGGAGGATTCTACGAGCAGTACTTC.

This chain uses TRBV18 with TRBJ1-2; D unclear. The ends were cut back, 1 base at V and 8 bases at J, with 5 bases in the middle. The germline V gene encodes CDR1 KGHSH and CDR2 LQKENI. This CDR3 is built from 11 residues. The CDR3 here is CASSPQSGYTF. CDR3 bases: TGTGCCAGCTCACCACAAAGCGGCTACACCTTC.

The chain is built from TRBV28 and TRBJ2-6; TRBD1 matches 8 bases. This CDR3 comprises 16 residues. The V gene end was trimmed by 6 bases and the J gene end by 4 bases; junction bases not matched to a gene: 8. Germline V CDR1 and CDR2: MDHEN, SYDVKM. The chain's CDR3 is CASRIPGQAGANVLTF. The CDR3 DNA is TGTGCCAGCAGGATACCGGGACAGGCCGGGGCCAACGTCCTGACTTTC. Drawing the rest from reference TRBV28 and TRBJ2-6, the complete variable domain is DVKVTQSSRYLVKRTGEKVFLECVQDMDHENMFWYRQDPGLGLRLIYFSYDVKMKEKGDIPEGYSVSREKKERFSLILESASTNQTSMYLCASRIPGQAGANVLTFGAGSRLTVL.

This clone is labeled medium-sized. The chain joins TRBV9 to TRBJ2-1, with 7 bases lining up with TRBD2. Germline trimming cut 3 bases from V and 3 bases from J; bases unmatched to any gene: 3. The length of the CDR3 is 14 residues. Germline values: CDR1 SGDLS, CDR2 YYNGEE. The CDR3 reads CASSDGGFYNEQFF. For the CDR3, the DNA is TGTGCCAGCAGCGACGGGGGGTTCTACAATGAGCAGTTCTTC.

This clone showed up just once. The V call is TRBV7-3, the J call TRBJ2-1; TRBD2 agrees at 11 bases. Germline loops: CDR1 SGHTA, CDR2 FQGTGA. V shed 5 bases and J 10 bases; nucleotides not matched to a gene: 13. The CDR3 spans 16 residues. The CDR3 loop reads CASSPRGTSGKGEQFF. The CDR3 coding sequence is TGTGCCAGCAGCCCACGGGGGACTAGCGGAAAAGGCGAGCAGTTCTTC.

V and J are TRBV7-8 and TRBJ1-1; a possible D gene is TRBD1 (5 bases). The CDR3 extends over 15 amino acids. Per germline, CDR1 SGHVS and CDR2 FQNEAQ. Trimming shortened V by 1 base and J by 4 bases, and 13 bases separated the two germline ends. The CDR3 bases are TGTGCCAGCAGCTTAGTTAGCGGGGCAGGCACTGAAGCTTTCTTT. This encodes CASSLVSGAGTEAFF.